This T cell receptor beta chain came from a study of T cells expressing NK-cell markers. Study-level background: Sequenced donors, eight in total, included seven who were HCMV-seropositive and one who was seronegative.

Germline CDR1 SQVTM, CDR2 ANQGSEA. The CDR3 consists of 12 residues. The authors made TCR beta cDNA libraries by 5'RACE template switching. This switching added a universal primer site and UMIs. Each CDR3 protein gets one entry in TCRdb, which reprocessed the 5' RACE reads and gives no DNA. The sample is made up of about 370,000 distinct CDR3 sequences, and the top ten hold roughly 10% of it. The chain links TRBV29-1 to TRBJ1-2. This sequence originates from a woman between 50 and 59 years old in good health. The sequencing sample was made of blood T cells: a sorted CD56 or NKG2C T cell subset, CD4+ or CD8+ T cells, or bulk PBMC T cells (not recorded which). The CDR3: CSARQGIYGYTF.